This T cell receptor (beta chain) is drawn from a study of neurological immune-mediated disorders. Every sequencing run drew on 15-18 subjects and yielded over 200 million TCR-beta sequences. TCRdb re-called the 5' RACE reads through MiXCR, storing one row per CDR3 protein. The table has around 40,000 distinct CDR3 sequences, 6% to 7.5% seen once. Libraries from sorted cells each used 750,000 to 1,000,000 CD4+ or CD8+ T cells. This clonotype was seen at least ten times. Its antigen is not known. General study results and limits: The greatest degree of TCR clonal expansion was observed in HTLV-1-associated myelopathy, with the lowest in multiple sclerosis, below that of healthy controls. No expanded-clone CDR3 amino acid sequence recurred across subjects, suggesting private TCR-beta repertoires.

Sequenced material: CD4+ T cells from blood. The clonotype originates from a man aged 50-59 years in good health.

This CDR3 reads CASSKGGVSSSYNEQFF. CDR3 coding DNA: TGTGCCAGCAGCAAGGGGGGAGTTTCTAGCTCCTACAATGAGCAGTTCTTC. The chain recombines TRBV2 with TRBJ2-1, with D perhaps assigned TRBD1 or TRBD2 (6 bases each). CDR3 length equals 17 residues. V dropped 6 bases and J dropped 0 bases, with 18 bases sitting between them. Germline CDR1 reads SNHLY; CDR2 reads FYNNEI.